This TCR beta chain was retrieved from a study of blood T cell repertoires in COVID-19 (dated by TCRdb to the early 2020s). General notes on the study: Collaborator samples came from the United States, Italy and Spain and covered acute and convalescent phases of COVID-19. The repertoires were made available in a free public database intended to serve as a resource for research on the immune response to SARS-CoV-2. Samples came from the ongoing ImmuneRACE study (first 160 participants) plus 1,254 subjects from 6 global collaborators. The prospective study material was composed of cDNA or gDNA derived from T cells, B-cell-depleted T cells, or PBMCs. HLA class I and class II types, where available, came from metadata supplied by the sample provider rather than from assay-based typing. A de-identified subject ID, COVID-19 status, age in years and sex were almost always included in the sample metadata. Deeply sampled blood TCRbeta repertoires from subjects exposed to, actively infected with, or recovered from COVID-19 were included in the dataset. The full study reports these points: The amount of clinical and demographic metadata varied by source and participant and was provided uncurated.

The germline V gene (reference sequence) specifies SEHNR as CDR1 and FQNEAQ as CDR2. Including cysteine and phenylalanine, the CDR3 has 16 amino acids. Only CDR3 DNA is held: 48 bases, read in frame from base 1. At the junction V is shortened by 7 bases and J by 5 bases; bases outside the gene matches: 13. One collaborating source in Seattle enrolled patients while the patients were actively infected and followed the patients over time throughout the course of disease. The collaborating institutions used their own protocols to collect whole blood in K2EDTA tubes. For TCRbeta analysis, collaborators shipped samples as frozen whole blood, isolated PBMCs, or DNA extracted from either of those sample types. A word on this clone: The target of this receptor is not known. The input lacks base qualities; no much larger clone sits a single base away.

TCRbeta CDR3 regions were amplified from genomic DNA using the immunoSEQ Assay, a bias-controlled multiplex PCR. For the original study's pipeline: The number of nucleated cells in each sample was estimated from the amplification of reference gene primers within the assay. To quantify the absolute abundance of each unique TCRbeta CDR3 rearrangement, sequence reads were collapsed and filtered. For each sample, productive Simpson clonality was calculated as the square root of Simpson's diversity index across productive rearrangements. TCRdb took this table from immuneACCESS and kept in-frame rearrangements with V and J called. Such tables lack part of the clones; where checked against another copy, unresolved V genes explain under half of the gap, and the rest is unexplained. V, J and clone size derive from that table, while D and trimming were established from the DNA sequence. This sample lists roughly 68,000 clones; roughly 91% were detected once. Roughly 0.53% of the sample belongs to the ten largest clones.

Sequencing was done on a sample of peripheral blood. The V and J segments used are TRBV7-9 and TRBJ2-1; TRBD2 aligns with 8 central bases. The clonotype was recovered from a man in his fifties or sixties with COVID-19, enrolled during active disease. At the DNA level, the sequence is TGTGCCAGCACCCTACCAGCGGGAGCAAATAACAATGAGCAGTTCTTC. It codes for CASTLPAGANNNEQFF.